This is a list of T cell receptor beta chains from one sample in a study of identical twins. A single record per CDR3 protein comes from TCRdb applying MiXCR to the 5' RACE reads. Of approximately 150,000 distinct CDR3 sequences in the sample, around 3.5% were seen once. The sample consisted of memory T cells sorted from blood. These receptors all stem from a man between 18 and 29 years old in good health. CDR3s include the opening cysteine and the closing phenylalanine or tryptophan. Fields, in order: clone size, J gene, V gene, D gene, CDR3 protein, CDR3 DNA. A D gene is named only where the DNA matches it firmly. Size values are once, few and many counts, or a class for expanded clones, and some rows have none.

>many|TRBJ1-4|TRBV7-8|-
CASSLGVGHFNEKLFF
TGTGCCAGCAGCTTAGGGGTTGGACACTTTAATGAAAAACTGTTTTTT
>many|TRBJ1-1|TRBV11-2|-
CASSSTGVATEAFF
TGTGCCAGCAGCTCAACCGGGGTGGCCACTGAAGCTTTCTTT
>many|TRBJ2-2|TRBV3-1|-
CASSQGRAGELFF
TGTGCCAGCAGCCAAGGAAGGGCGGGGGAGCTGTTTTTT
>many|TRBJ2-3|TRBV20-1|-
CRGRECTDTQYF
TGCAGGGGGAGAGAGTGCACAGATACGCAGTATTTT
>few|TRBJ2-2|TRBV6-1|-
CASRTTGLGELFF
TGTGCCAGCAGAACTACAGGGCTTGGGGAGCTGTTTTTT
>many|TRBJ1-5|TRBV20-1|-
CSARKGGLQPQHF
TGCAGTGCTAGAAAAGGAGGTTTGCAGCCCCAGCATTTT
>many|TRBJ2-2|TRBV2|-
CASSEEANTGELFF
TGTGCCAGCAGTGAAGAGGCGAACACCGGGGAGCTGTTTTTT
>many|TRBJ2-3|TRBV5-4|TRBD2
CASSAQTSGRADTQYF
TGTGCCAGCAGCGCACAGACTAGCGGGAGGGCAGATACGCAGTATTTT
>many|TRBJ2-1|TRBV7-9|-
CASSSGTLGYEQFF
TGTGCCAGCAGCTCCGGGACCCTCGGGTATGAGCAGTTCTTC
>many|TRBJ2-1|TRBV12-3/TRBV12-4|-
CASSGSVTEQFF
TGTGCCAGCAGCGGTAGCGTAACTGAGCAGTTCTTC
>many|TRBJ2-1|TRBV4-2|-
CASSQGETSGHEQFF
TGTGCCAGCAGCCAAGGGGAAACATCGGGGCATGAGCAGTTCTTC
>many|TRBJ1-5|TRBV12-3/TRBV12-4|-
CASSLGYPHNQPQHF
TGTGCCAGCAGTTTAGGATACCCCCACAATCAGCCCCAGCATTTT
>-|TRBJ1-1|TRBV6-5|TRBD1
CASSSFGTGKRAAIEAFF
TGTGCCAGCAGTTCTTTTGGGACAGGGAAACGGGCTGCCATTGAAGCTTTCTTT
>many|TRBJ2-5|TRBV24-1|-
CATSGFPSEETQYF
TGTGCCACCAGTGGCTTCCCTAGCGAGGAGACCCAGTACTTC
>many|TRBJ1-5|TRBV12-3/TRBV12-4|-
CASGGYNQPQHF
TGTGCCAGCGGGGGGTACAATCAGCCCCAGCATTTT
>few|TRBJ2-2|TRBV7-7|TRBD1
CASRDGQVTGELFF
TGTGCCAGCAGAGACGGACAGGTTACCGGGGAGCTGTTTTTT
>many|TRBJ2-1|TRBV20-1|TRBD2
CSLPGLVISLNEQFF
TGCAGTCTACCGGGACTAGTGATATCCCTCAATGAGCAGTTCTTC
>many|TRBJ2-3|TRBV3-1|TRBD2
CASSHTSGRRYTQYF
TGTGCCAGCAGCCATACTAGCGGGAGACGATATACGCAGTATTTT
>many|TRBJ1-5|TRBV12-3/TRBV12-4|TRBD1
CASSVTGNQPQHF
TGTGCCAGCAGTGTGACAGGGAATCAGCCCCAGCATTTT
>many|TRBJ1-5|TRBV6-1|-
CASLRGTRQPQHF
TGTGCCAGTTTAAGGGGGACTAGACAGCCCCAGCATTTT
>few|TRBJ2-7|TRBV20-1|TRBD2
CSARGGLAGISYEQYF
TGCAGTGCTAGAGGCGGACTAGCGGGTATCTCCTACGAGCAGTACTTC
>many|TRBJ2-1|TRBV7-9|-
CASSSQEGSSYNEQFF
TGTGCCAGCAGCTCTCAGGAGGGAAGCTCCTACAATGAGCAGTTCTTC
>many|TRBJ2-2|TRBV10-3|TRBD2
CAIRAGETGELFF
TGTGCCATCCGCGCGGGAGAGACCGGGGAGCTGTTTTTT
>many|TRBJ2-7|TRBV6-6|-
CASFGAGTYEQYF
-
>-|TRBJ1-2|TRBV6-1|TRBD1
CASTIRGDYGYTF
TGTGCCAGCACAATCAGGGGGGACTATGGCTACACCTTC
>many|TRBJ2-5|TRBV3-1|-
CASRGTPLAGADRAETQYF
TGTGCCAGCCGGGGGACTCCTTTAGCGGGAGCGGACAGGGCAGAGACCCAGTACTTC
>few|TRBJ1-1|TRBV6-1|-
CASSRNRDTEAFF
TGTGCCAGCAGCCGGAACAGGGACACTGAAGCTTTCTTT
>few|TRBJ1-1|TRBV7-9|-
CASSLATGVQAFF
TGTGCCAGCAGCTTAGCTACCGGGGTCCAAGCTTTCTTT
>many|TRBJ2-7|TRBV5-1|-
CASSLAAGSSYEQYF
TGCGCCAGCAGCTTGGCGGCGGGAAGCTCCTACGAGCAGTACTTC
>few|TRBJ2-4|TRBV13|TRBD2
CASSHQAGNIQYF
TGTGCCAGCAGCCACCAAGCGGGGAACATTCAGTACTTC
>many|TRBJ2-1|TRBV20-1|TRBD2
CSAISGRHPGEQFF
TGCAGTGCTATTTCCGGGAGGCATCCCGGTGAGCAGTTCTTC
>many|TRBJ2-1|TRBV19|TRBD1
CASSIGQGSNEQFF
TGTGCCAGTAGTATCGGACAGGGGAGCAATGAGCAGTTCTTC
>many|TRBJ1-5|TRBV29-1|-
CSVVNGGGQPQHF
TGCAGCGTTGTTAACGGGGGGGGTCAGCCCCAGCATTTT
>many|TRBJ2-1|TRBV5-1|-
CASSLVGPENEQFF
TGCGCCAGCAGCTTGGTGGGACCGGAAAATGAGCAGTTCTTC
>many|TRBJ1-4|TRBV7-6|-
CASGINEKLFF
TGTGCCAGCGGCATCAATGAAAAACTGTTTTTT
>few|TRBJ2-2|TRBV10-2|-
CASSEGLRPGELFF
TGCGCCAGCAGTGAAGGCTTACGGCCCGGGGAGCTGTTTTTT
>many|TRBJ1-4|TRBV9|TRBD1
CASSETGGRHNEKLFF
TGTGCCAGCAGCGAAACAGGGGGCAGGCACAATGAAAAACTGTTTTTT
>many|TRBJ2-3|TRBV4-2|-
CASSQPPGDTQYF
TGTGCCAGCAGCCAACCTCCGGGAGATACGCAGTATTTT
>many|TRBJ1-6|TRBV10-1|-
CASKDAGGGSPLHF
TGCGCCAGCAAGGACGCCGGCGGCGGTTCACCCCTCCACTTT
>many|TRBJ1-5|TRBV2|-
CASSDVAGGNQPQHF
TGTGCCAGCAGTGATGTCGCAGGAGGGAATCAGCCCCAGCATTTT
>many|TRBJ2-1|TRBV12-3/TRBV12-4|-
CASSTGRYNEQFF
TGTGCCAGCAGTACGGGGAGGTACAATGAGCAGTTCTTC
>many|TRBJ2-2|TRBV12-3/TRBV12-4|-
CASSPLTGGELFF
TGTGCCAGCAGTCCACTCACGGGCGGGGAGCTGTTTTTT
>-|TRBJ2-2|TRBV3-1|-
CASSQSPNTGELFF
TGTGCCAGCAGCCAAAGTCCCAACACCGGGGAGCTGTTTTTT
>few|TRBJ2-7|TRBV5-4|TRBD1
CASSLRDRAREQYF
TGTGCCAGCAGCCTCCGGGACAGGGCAAGGGAGCAGTACTTC
>many|TRBJ2-1|TRBV11-2|TRBD1
CASSLARGTGVQNEQFF
TGTGCCAGCAGCTTAGCCCGCGGGACAGGGGTTCAGAATGAGCAGTTCTTC
>many|TRBJ2-5|TRBV7-2|TRBD2
CASSLGTIAGIGETQYF
TGTGCCAGCAGCTTAGGGACAATAGCGGGAATCGGAGAGACCCAGTACTTC
>many|TRBJ2-2|TRBV7-2|-
CASSFETDTGELFF
TGTGCCAGCAGCTTTGAGACAGACACCGGGGAGCTGTTTTTT
>few|TRBJ2-5|TRBV6-1|TRBD2
CATTPEQMSGRRTQYF
TGTGCCACCACGCCCGAACAAATGAGCGGGAGGAGGACCCAGTACTTC
>many|TRBJ2-3|TRBV7-2|-
CASSLGGRGTQYF
TGTGCCAGCAGCTTAGGGGGGCGGGGCACGCAGTATTTT
>many|TRBJ2-7|TRBV20-1|-
CSPILGNEQYF
TGCAGTCCCATCCTTGGCAACGAGCAGTACTTC
>many|TRBJ2-5|TRBV9|TRBD2
CASSPNPGLPQETQYF
TGTGCCAGCAGCCCCAACCCGGGACTACCTCAAGAGACCCAGTACTTC
>few|TRBJ1-1|TRBV6-5|-
CASSYSETNTEAFF
TGTGCCAGCAGTTACTCAGAGACGAACACTGAAGCTTTCTTT
>many|TRBJ2-3|TRBV20-1|-
CSASRGSTDTQYF
TGCAGTGCTAGCAGGGGTAGCACAGATACGCAGTATTTT
>many|TRBJ2-1|TRBV24-1|-
CATSDVQDGQIQNEQFF
TGTGCCACCAGTGATGTGCAGGATGGGCAGATACAAAATGAGCAGTTCTTC
>many|TRBJ1-1|TRBV29-1|TRBD1
CSVGTGRTEAFF
TGCAGCGTTGGGACAGGGCGCACTGAAGCTTTCTTT
>many|TRBJ1-6|TRBV12-3/TRBV12-4|TRBD1
CASSQTGGNSPLHF
TGTGCCAGCAGCCAGACAGGGGGAAATTCACCCCTCCACTTT
>many|TRBJ2-5|TRBV5-1|-
CASSPTIDMKETQYF
TGCGCCAGCAGCCCTACTATTGATATGAAAGAGACCCAGTACTTC